A single sample is the source of the 26 T cell receptor beta chains below, sequenced in a study of cytomegalovirus exposure and HLA in healthy donors. TCRdb's table, derived via immunoSEQ multiplex PCR, lists solely in-frame clones and lacks some. The sample includes 150,000 to 200,000 clones, approximately 81% of them seen just once. Sequencing used PBMCs. These TCRs come from a man younger than 45 in good health and CMV-seropositive.

This rearrangement joins TRBV5-1 to TRBJ2-7; D may be TRBD1 (6 bases). V lost 4 bases and J lost 4, with 15 bases in between. CDR1 and CDR2 (germline): SGHRS, YFSETQ. The CDR3 has 14 amino acids. CDR3 DNA: TGCGCCAGCAGCAGGGGGACGGGATCATACGAGCAGTACTTC. It specifies CASSRGTGSYEQYF.

This clone was seen a handful of times. The rearrangement joins TRBV6-5 to TRBJ2-7, with 7 bases identical to TRBD1. V lost 4 bases and J lost 1; bases outside the gene matches: 1. This CDR3 has 13 amino acids. Germline V lookup: CDR1 MNHEY, CDR2 SVGAGI. The DNA of the CDR3 is TGTGCCAGCAGTTTACAGGGGTCCTACGAGCAGTACTTC. This gives the protein CASSLQGSYEQYF.

The chain uses TRBV25-1 and TRBJ2-3; D remains ambiguous. This CDR3 is built from 14 residues. CDR1 is MGHDK and CDR2 is SYGVNS in the germline V gene. V was shortened by 5 bases and J by 0 bases, with 9 bases between the two germline ends. In DNA, the CDR3 is TGTGCCAGCAGTTTGCGCCGGAGCACAGATACGCAGTATTTT. Encoded protein: CASSLRRSTDTQYF.

The chain links TRBV5-4 to TRBJ2-5, with a tentative D call TRBD1 (6 bases). Germline CDR1 reads SGHNT; CDR2 reads YYREEE (reference sequence). The length of the CDR3 is 14 residues. With 0 bases removed from V and 5 bases from J, the gap between germline ends came to 11 bases. In nucleotides, the CDR3 is TGTGCCAGCAGCTTGGTGCCAGGGGAGGAGACCCAGTACTTC. Translating gives CASSLVPGEETQYF.

The chain couples TRBV15 to TRBJ1-2; 7 bases are shared with TRBD1. The V gene's germline CDR1 is LNHNV and CDR2 YYDKDF (reference sequence). This CDR3 region has 19 residues. V gave up 1 base and J gave up 8 bases; unmatched junction bases: 22. The CDR3 DNA sequence: TGTGCCACCAGCAGAGGGGGGGACAGTCAGGGGCGCTCGGGTTCGGGCTACACCTTC. It specifies CATSRGGDSQGRSGSGYTF. Full variable domain (remainder filled in from reference TRBV15 and TRBJ1-2): DAMVIQNPRYQVTQFGKPVTLSCSQTLNHNVMYWYQQKSSQAPKLLFHYYDKDFNNEADTPDNFQSRRPNTSFCFLDIRSPGLGDTAMYLCATSRGGDSQGRSGSGYTFGSGTRLTVV.

This clone showed up just once. This sequence joins TRBV9 and TRBJ2-1; D perhaps matches TRBD2 (6 bases). The CDR3 totals 15 residues. Germline V CDR1 and CDR2: SGDLS, YYNGEE. The V end lost 6 bases, the J end lost 5 bases, and 18 bases lay between the germline ends. The CDR3 DNA is TGTGCCAGCAATTCTGGGGGGTCCTTAAACAATGAGCAGTTCTTC. The encoded protein is CASNSGGSLNNEQFF.

This clone came up many times. The chain joins TRBV28 to TRBJ1-5, with D possibly being TRBD1 (5 bases). Per the germline V gene, CDR1 is MDHEN and CDR2 is SYDVKM. This CDR3 comprises 14 residues. V was cut by 7 bases and J by 6 bases, with 16 bases left in between. Here the CDR3 DNA reads TGTGCCAGCACTCCATCCCGGGGGACTCAGCCCCAGCATTTT. Translated, it gives CASTPSRGTQPQHF.

The V and J genes are TRBV21-1 and TRBJ2-3; the D call in the table, TRBD2, was not verified against the DNA. TRBV21-1 is designated a pseudogene. The CDR3 length is 22 residues. The CDR3 loop is CASSRLICRSSGGVKITDTQYF. CDR3 sequence (DNA): TGTGCCAGCAGCAGACTCATTTGTCGCTCTAGCGGGGGGGTTAAAATCACAGATACGCAGTATTTT.

The rearrangement links TRBV15 to TRBJ1-5; no clear D gene. This CDR3 spans 13 amino acids. Trimming left V 1 base short and J 4 bases short, with 5 bases between. Per germline, CDR1 LNHNV and CDR2 YYDKDF (reference sequence). The chain's CDR3 is CATSRGGNQPQHF. The CDR3 nucleotides are TGTGCCACCAGCAGAGGAGGGAATCAGCCCCAGCATTTT.

The rearrangement links TRBV28 to TRBJ2-4, with D possibly TRBD1 on 6 matching bases. The V end was cut by 10 bases, the J end by 8 bases, with 21 bases between. Germline lookup yields CDR1 MDHEN and CDR2 SYDVKM. This CDR3 spans 14 amino acids. The CDR3 loop reads CAIHDAGESDIQYF. The DNA for the CDR3 is TGTGCCATCCACGACGCAGGGGAGTCGGACATTCAGTACTTC.

The genes are TRBV6-1 and TRBJ2-7, with 10 bases aligning to TRBD2. CDR1 is MNHNS and CDR2 is SASEGT in the germline V gene. J lost 5 bases, V lost 4 bases, and 11 bases had no gene match. The CDR3 covers 16 residues. CDR3 sequence reads: CASSAGLAAWGDEQYF. For the CDR3, the DNA is TGTGCCAGCAGTGCAGGACTAGCGGCCTGGGGAGACGAGCAGTACTTC.

As regards this clone: At one end the junction does not follow the germline gene, possibly because of a read error. The genes are TRBV5-5 and TRBJ1-5; the match to TRBD1 covers 8 bases. The CDR3 spans 18 residues. CDR1 is SGHKS, CDR2 YYEKEE, per germline (reference sequence). The CDR3 region has the DNA TGTGCCAGCAGCCAAACGACAGGGGACCTATATAGCAATCAGTCCCAGCATTTT. This sequence encodes CASSQTTGDLYSNQSQHF.

The rearrangement joins TRBV7-2 to TRBJ2-1; 8 bases agree with TRBD2. The CDR3 covers 13 residues. CDR1 is SGHTA, CDR2 FQGNSA, per germline. Trimming removed 3 bases from V and 7 bases from J; junction bases left unmatched: 2. The CDR3: CASSFAGGNEQFF. In DNA form, the CDR3 reads TGTGCCAGCAGCTTTGCGGGAGGTAATGAGCAGTTCTTC. Using reference TRBV7-2 and TRBJ2-1 for the parts outside the CDR3, the full variable domain is GAGVSQSPSNKVTEKGKDVELRCDPISGHTALYWYRQSLGQGLEFLIYFQGNSAPDKSGLPSDRFSAERTGGSVSTLTIQRTQQEDSAVYLCASSFAGGNEQFFGPGTRLTVL.

The V and J genes are TRBV19 and TRBJ2-7; 8 bases line up with TRBD2. The CDR3 extends over 14 amino acids. The V segment lost 6 bases and the J segment 3 bases; nucleotides outside the gene matches: 7. Germline assignment: CDR1 LNHDA and CDR2 SQIVND (reference sequence). The CDR3 DNA follows: TGTGCCAGTAGGCCCTCAAGCGGGAGCTACGAGCAGTACTTC. It codes for CASRPSSGSYEQYF.

The V and J genes are TRBV4-1 and TRBJ1-1; no definite D call. The CDR3 is 14 amino acids. Trimming took off 0 bases at V and 1 base at J, with 6 bases between the two ends. The V gene's germline CDR1 is MGHRA and CDR2 YSYEKL. The DNA for the CDR3 is TGCGCCAGCAGCCAAGATGGCGGGAACACTGAAGCTTTCTTT. It yields the protein CASSQDGGNTEAFF.

The table lists this clone with many counts. The CDR3 is CASSVPGGFGYTF. In DNA, the CDR3 is TGTGCCAGCAGCGTACCGGGGGGCTTTGGCTACACCTTC. V gene TRBV9 combines with J gene TRBJ1-2; a weak D match, TRBD1 (6 bases). V dropped 1 base and J dropped 7 bases, with 11 bases sitting between them. This CDR3 region has 13 residues. CDR1 is SGDLS and CDR2 is YYNGEE in the germline V gene.

The chain is built from TRBV5-1 and TRBJ2-1; no firm D call. The germline V and J ends were trimmed by 0 bases and 8 bases, with 15 bases remaining between them. The CDR3 is made up of 15 amino acids. The germline V gene encodes CDR1 SGHRS and CDR2 YFSETQ. Here the CDR3 DNA reads TGCGCCAGCAGCTTGGACTCCCCTCCCCAGGATGAGCAGTTCTTC. This sequence encodes CASSLDSPPQDEQFF.

J is TRBJ2-3 and V is TRBV4-3; 8 bases are shared with TRBD2. V gave up 1 base and J gave up 0 bases; unmatched junction bases: 3. This CDR3 comprises 16 residues. CDR1 and CDR2 (germline): LGHNA, YSLEER. The CDR3 region is CASSQGSGGSTDTQYF. In DNA form, the CDR3 reads TGCGCCAGCAGCCAAGGGAGCGGGGGCAGCACAGATACGCAGTATTTT.

The rearrangement links TRBV6-1 to TRBJ1-1; D remains unclear. The CDR3 has 12 residues. V shed 7 bases and J shed 1 base, with 7 bases lying between them. Germline V gene data show CDR1 as MNHNS and CDR2 as SASEGT. CDR3 loop: CASMRRNTEAFF. CDR3 bases: TGTGCCAGCATGCGGAGGAACACTGAAGCTTTCTTT.

This chain uses TRBV6-6 with TRBJ1-1; D may be TRBD1 (5 bases). Trimming removed 0 bases from V and 6 bases from J, with 11 bases in between. The CDR3 runs to 14 residues. Germline V gene sequence: CDR1 MNHNY, CDR2 SVGAGI (reference sequence). The CDR3 DNA sequence: TGTGCCAGCAGTTACTCGGGGCAGGGTTCTGAAGCTTTCTTT. Protein: CASSYSGQGSEAFF.

This chain connects TRBV2 to TRBJ2-5; no clear D gene. Germline V gene lookup returns CDR1 SNHLY and CDR2 FYNNEI. CDR3 length: 16 residues. The ends were cut back, 0 bases at V and 7 bases at J, with 18 bases in the middle. CDR3 sequence reads: CASSEAHGSQVGTQYF. CDR3 bases: TGTGCCAGCAGTGAAGCTCACGGAAGTCAGGTGGGGACCCAGTACTTC.

V is TRBV9 and J is TRBJ2-3; D might be TRBD1 (5 bases). V dropped 0 bases and J dropped 6 bases, with 11 bases sitting between them. The CDR3 is made up of 14 amino acids. CDR1 and CDR2 (germline): SGDLS, YYNGEE. The CDR3 region has the DNA TGTGCCAGCAGCGTAGATGGGGCGCGGGATACGCAGTATTTT. This gives the protein CASSVDGARDTQYF.

V gene TRBV28 combines with J gene TRBJ1-2; D call uncertain. The germline gives CDR1 MDHEN, CDR2 SYDVKM. The CDR3 length is 11 residues. Trimming pared 9 bases from V and 0 bases from J, leaving 5 bases between. The DNA of the CDR3 is TGTGCCAGTAAAACTAACTATGGCTACACCTTC. This gives the protein CASKTNYGYTF.

This chain connects TRBV2 to TRBJ1-1; D unclear. The germline V gene encodes CDR1 SNHLY and CDR2 FYNNEI. This CDR3 comprises 13 residues. Trimming took off 5 bases at V and 1 base at J, with 8 bases between the two ends. CDR3 DNA: TGTGCCAGCAGTCTTACAGAGAACACTGAAGCTTTCTTT. Translation: CASSLTENTEAFF. Variable domain in full (rest from reference TRBV2 and TRBJ1-1): EPEVTQTPSHQVTQMGQEVILRCVPISNHLYFYWYRQILGQKVEFLVSFYNNEISEKSEIFDDQFSVERPDGSNFTLKIRSTKLEDSAMYFCASSLTENTEAFFGQGTRLTVV.

This chain links TRBV2 with TRBJ2-7; D is possibly TRBD1 (5 bases). Germline lookup yields CDR1 SNHLY and CDR2 FYNNEI. V was clipped by 9 bases and J by 2 bases, with 11 bases between them. The CDR3 covers 12 residues. CDR3 amino acids: CASAQETYEQYF. The DNA for the CDR3 is TGTGCCAGTGCACAGGAGACCTACGAGCAGTACTTC.

CDR3 DNA: TGTGCCAGCAGACCTCGGGACAGCATACTCTACGAGCAGTACTTC. Amino acids: CASRPRDSILYEQYF. The V call is TRBV2, the J call TRBJ2-7; 7 bases fit TRBD1. Trimming took 6 bases from V and 3 from J; bases not matched to a gene: 11. In germline, CDR1 is SNHLY, CDR2 FYNNEI. There are 15 residues in the CDR3. Combining the CDR3 with reference TRBV2 and TRBJ2-7 gives the whole variable domain EPEVTQTPSHQVTQMGQEVILRCVPISNHLYFYWYRQILGQKVEFLVSFYNNEISEKSEIFDDQFSVERPDGSNFTLKIRSTKLEDSAMYFCASRPRDSILYEQYFGPGTRLTVT.